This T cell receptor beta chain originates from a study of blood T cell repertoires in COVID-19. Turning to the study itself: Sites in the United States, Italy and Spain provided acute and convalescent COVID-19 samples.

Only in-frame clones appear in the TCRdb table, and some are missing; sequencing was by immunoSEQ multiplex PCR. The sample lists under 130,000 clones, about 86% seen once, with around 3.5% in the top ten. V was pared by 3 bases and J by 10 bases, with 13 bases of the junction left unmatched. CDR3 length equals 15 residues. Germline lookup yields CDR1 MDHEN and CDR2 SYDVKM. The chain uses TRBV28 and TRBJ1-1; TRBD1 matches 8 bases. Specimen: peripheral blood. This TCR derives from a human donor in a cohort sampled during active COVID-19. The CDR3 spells CASSLGTTGGGGAFF. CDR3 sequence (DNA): TGTGCCAGCAGTTTGGGGACTACAGGGGGAGGAGGAGCTTTCTTT.